This T cell receptor beta chain emerged from a study of naive and memory T cell subsets (dated by TCRdb to the late 2010s). Broadly, across the study: Sorted naive and memory T cell subsets from peripheral blood were analyzed in the study using a UMI-based, open-source pipeline for TCR alpha and beta sequencing. The functional CMV T cell responses agreed completely with IgG serology results. RNA was DNase-treated and reverse transcribed with TCR constant-region primers, mostly using SuperScript III.

A remark on this clonotype: Its binding antigen is unknown. Per-nucleotide qualities are absent, and no much larger clonotype sits a single base away.

Library generation was performed with UMI-ligation and nested PCR. An equimolar mix of two oligonucleotides covering both TRBC1 and TRBC2 was used as the beta constant-region primer. Four rounds of PCR, combining the SP2 primer with nested alpha and beta constant-region primers, were used to amplify the ligated cDNA. A single-stranded oligonucleotide carrying the SP2 primer and a 12-nucleotide UMI was ligated to the 3' end of the cDNA by T4 RNA ligase 1. Incubation of the ligation reaction was carried out at 16 degrees C for about 20-24 hours. To avoid over-amplification, PCR2 was usually performed as a SYBR Green qPCR and halted once a predetermined threshold was reached. Agencourt AMPure XP magnetic beads were used for all purifications after the first. Libraries were quantified by Qubit and checked on a TapeStation, with a main peak expected near 650 bp. Sequencing of the pooled libraries was done on an Illumina MiSeq using v2 2x251 paired-end kits, which typically yielded roughly 0.95-2.3 million reads per sample. Each sample's library went into the pool at approximately 4.2 nM, and about 4.5-8% PhiX was added to help with cluster recognition. The original pipeline was this. Using tag matching that tolerated one base-pair mismatch, Decombinator assigned V and J genes to FASTQ reads that had been processed by Demultiplexor. Collapsinator relied on UMIs to fix sequencing errors as well as frequency errors caused by PCR heterogeneity. CDR3Translator translated TCRs and extracted CDR3s from the conserved cysteine to the FGXG phenylalanine, flagging non-productive sequences. Repertoires were subsampled to equal numbers of UMI-defined TCRs before Gini, Shannon entropy and inverse Simpson indices were calculated. Power-law fits to clonotype abundance distributions were performed by maximum likelihood within the linear range. Similar UMI counts, unique TCR numbers and clonal distributions were obtained with the pipeline and with MIGEC on one naive CD8 sample. In one analysis, naive TCRs that were also found in any memory subset of the same donor were excluded from the naive repertoire. Repertoires were searched for around 7,300 CMV-associated CDR3 sequences compiled from VDJdb and a published dataset. TCRdb reprocessing: public reads trimmed at Q25 with fastp, clones called with MiXCR, in-frame beta chains kept. Each entry merges the rows of one CDR3 protein and shows their most common DNA and genes. The V and J calls were not made by the authors but by TCRdb's processing. Counted in this sample were 130,000 to 150,000 distinct CDR3 sequences; roughly 22% of them appeared once. The top ten clonotypes cover 0.09% to 0.13% of the sample.

The CDR3, from cysteine to phenylalanine, totals 14 residues. Left in the record is the CDR3 DNA by itself, 42 bases read in frame from the first base. The germline V gene (reference sequence) yields MNHNY for CDR1 and SVGAGI for CDR2. Trimming accounts for 6 bases at V and 4 bases at J, while the number of junction bases matched to no gene is 7. From the second PCR step onward, the TCR alpha chain libraries and the TCR beta chain libraries were amplified separately. To determine each donor's CMV status, fresh PBMCs were stimulated overnight with CMV viral lysate, and IFNgamma production from CD4+ T cells was then assessed. Miltenyi beads were used first to positively select CD4 T cells, and CD8 T cells were then positively selected from the CD4-negative fraction. Cells stained for CD3, CD4, CD8, CD45RA, CD27 and a live/dead dye were sorted on a BD Aria II into four subsets by CD45RA and CD27. Blood came from a few healthy volunteers, each fractionated into CD4 and CD8 T cells and then into four differentiation subsets. Roughly 120 ml of peripheral blood was collected from each donor, and PBMC were isolated from the blood using Ficoll-Paque PLUS density-gradient centrifugation. The sorted cells were lysed in RLT buffer, after which RNA was extracted using a Qiagen RNeasy kit and kept at -80 degrees C.

Broad study findings and their caveats: A power law was followed by TCR abundance, with an exponent that differed between naive and memory subsets but was consistent across the three individuals. In both CD4 and CD8 cells, going from naive through CM, EM and EMRA, the Gini index went up while Shannon and inverse Simpson diversity went down. No ground truth was available to validate the repertoire findings for the naive and memory subsets. Clonotypes were defined as single alpha or beta chain sequences, not paired alpha/beta receptors. Naive repertoires, especially CD8, contained a few larger clonotypes, possibly memory cells re-expressing CD45RA. RNA-based TCR counts may be influenced by expression changes linked to T cell activation and differentiation. After error correction, over 90% of naive TCR sequences appeared only once, giving much steeper abundance distributions than memory subsets.

The chain is assembled from TRBV6-6 and TRBJ1-1, with TRBD1 identical over 8 junction bases. The sample consisted of naive CD4+ T cells from blood. Read against the paper, the sample's cell subset or site label means: naive T cells, CD45RA high CD27+. The origin of this receptor is a human donor in good health. This receptor carries the CDR3 CASRTGGLGTEAFF. The DNA reads as follows: TGTGCCAGCAGAACAGGGGGTTTAGGCACTGAAGCTTTCTTT.